This section outlines one T cell receptor (beta chain) sequence together with its context. Looked up from germline, CDR1 is LGHNA and CDR2 is YSLEER. This CDR3 has 16 residues. V was pared by 3 bases and J by 2 bases, with 13 bases between. The data were obtained in a study of blood T cell repertoires in COVID-19. Two consecutive negative NP/OP PCR tests, clearance, or resolved symptoms defined Cohort 3 recovery. Sequencing used immunoSEQ multiplex PCR; TCRdb keeps in-frame clones, though not all of them. Here the sample spans some 250,000 clones, 85% to 90% being singletons. The chain joins TRBV4-3 to TRBJ1-4; the D gene is possibly TRBD1 (6 bases). The sequence was obtained from a man in his forties who had recovered from COVID-19. Material for sequencing was PBMCs or T cells enriched from blood (not recorded which). CDR3 DNA sequence: TGCGCCAGCAGCCACTCAACAGGGCCCACTAATGAAAAACTGTTTTTT. Protein product: CASSHSTGPTNEKLFF.